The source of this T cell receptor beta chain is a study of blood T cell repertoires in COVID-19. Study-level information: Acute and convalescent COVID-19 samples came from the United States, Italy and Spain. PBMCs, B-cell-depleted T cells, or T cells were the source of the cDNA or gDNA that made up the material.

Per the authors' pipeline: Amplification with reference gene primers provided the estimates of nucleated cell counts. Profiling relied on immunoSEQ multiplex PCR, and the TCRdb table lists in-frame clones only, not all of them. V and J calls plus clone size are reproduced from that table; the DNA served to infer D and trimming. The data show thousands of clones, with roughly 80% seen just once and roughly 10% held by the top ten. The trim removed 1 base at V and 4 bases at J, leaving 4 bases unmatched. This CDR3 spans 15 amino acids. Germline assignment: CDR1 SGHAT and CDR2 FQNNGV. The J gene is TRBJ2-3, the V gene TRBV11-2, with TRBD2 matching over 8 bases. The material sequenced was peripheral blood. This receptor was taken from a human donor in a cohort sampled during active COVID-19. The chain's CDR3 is CASSLGTSSADTQYF. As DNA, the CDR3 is TGTGCCAGCAGCTTAGGGACTAGCTCGGCAGATACGCAGTATTTT. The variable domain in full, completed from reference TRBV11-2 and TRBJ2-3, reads EAGVAQSPRYKIIEKRQSVAFWCNPISGHATLYWYQQILGQGPKLLIQFQNNGVVDDSQLPKDRFSAERLKGVDSTLKIQPAKLEDSAVYLCASSLGTSSADTQYFGPGTRLTVL.